This T cell receptor beta chain was sequenced in a study of blood T cell repertoires in COVID-19. The overall study: Sites across the United States, Italy and Spain contributed samples from acute and convalescent COVID-19.

Sequenced by immunoSEQ multiplex PCR; TCRdb stores in-frame clones only, minus some. The table records some 300,000 clones, approximately 91% of them present only once. V dropped 5 bases and J dropped 4 bases, with 14 bases sitting between them. Germline lookup yields CDR1 SGHNT and CDR2 YENEEA. CDR3 length equals 14 residues. This receptor was identified in a woman in her thirties who had recovered from COVID-19. The sequencing input was PBMCs or T cells enriched from blood (not recorded which). This rearrangement joins TRBV11-3 to TRBJ1-2, with D perhaps TRBD1 (6 bases). CDR3 sequence (DNA): TGTGCCAGCAGCGCACAGGGAGGGATCTATGGCTACACCTTC. As protein: CASSAQGGIYGYTF.